A selection of T cell receptor beta chains follows, all from one sample in a study of T cells in tuberculosis. TCRdb's table, derived via immunoSEQ multiplex PCR, lists solely in-frame clones and lacks some. The sample contains tens of thousands of clones, approximately 90% of which appear only once. The source material was PBMCs, sampled at tuberculosis diagnosis. The receptor set was obtained from an adult with tuberculosis. CDR3s include the opening cysteine and the closing phenylalanine or tryptophan. The D gene is left open where the match is weak. Clone size appears in some rows only: once, few, many, or a class for an expanded clone.

>.|TRBV28|TRBJ1-6|.
CASSLYSYSPLHF
TGTGCCAGCAGTTTATACTCCTATTCACCCCTCCACTTT
>.|TRBV7-2|TRBJ2-7|TRBD2
CASSKTSGGAYEQYF
TGTGCCAGCAGCAAAACTAGCGGGGGCGCCTACGAGCAGTACTTC
>.|TRBV11-2|TRBJ2-7|.
CASSLNRVSYEQYF
TGTGCCAGCAGCTTGAACAGAGTCTCCTACGAGCAGTACTTC
>.|TRBV6-1|TRBJ1-4|TRBD1
CASSRDREVEKLFF
TGTGCCAGCAGTCGGGACAGGGAGGTTGAAAAACTGTTTTTT
>.|TRBV15|TRBJ1-1|TRBD1
CATSREVRGQGRAFF
TGTGCCACCAGCAGAGAGGTCAGGGGGCAGGGCCGAGCTTTCTTT
>.|TRBV6-5|TRBJ2-1|TRBD1
CASSYETGSYNEQFF
TGTGCCAGCAGTTACGAGACAGGGTCCTACAATGAGCAGTTCTTC
>.|TRBV28|TRBJ1-1|TRBD1
CATGQGMNTEAFF
TGTGCCACCGGACAGGGGATGAACACTGAAGCTTTCTTT
>.|TRBV28|TRBJ2-3|.
CASSPGGLPVADTQYF
TGTGCCAGCAGTCCGGGTGGACTCCCGGTGGCAGATACGCAGTATTTT
>few|TRBV7-7|TRBJ2-5|.
CASSSFGGNGGETQYF
TGTGCCAGCAGCTCCTTTGGGGGAAACGGGGGAGAGACCCAGTACTTC
>.|TRBV9|TRBJ2-3|TRBD2
CASSVGELASTDTQYF
TGTGCCAGCAGCGTAGGGGAACTAGCGTCCACAGATACGCAGTATTTT
>.|TRBV5-1|TRBJ2-1|.
CASSLVPDNEQFF
TGCGCCAGCAGCTTGGTGCCAGACAATGAGCAGTTCTTC
>.|TRBV9|TRBJ1-2|TRBD1
CASSVSHTGVYGYTF
TGTGCCAGCAGCGTTTCACATACAGGGGTCTATGGCTACACCTTC
>.|TRBV25-1|TRBJ1-6|.
CASRPAGNNSPLHF
TGTGCCAGCAGGCCGGCAGGGAATAATTCACCCCTCCACTTT
>.|TRBV6-1|TRBJ1-1|.
CASSETGNTEAFF
TGTGCCAGCAGTGAAACAGGGAACACTGAAGCTTTCTTT
>.|TRBV15|TRBJ2-7|.
CATSRDRANEQYF
TGTGCCACCAGCAGAGACAGGGCGAACGAGCAGTACTTC
>.|TRBV11-1|TRBJ2-3|.
CASSLVPPGSGTDTQYF
TGTGCCAGCAGCTTAGTGCCCCCGGGGAGTGGCACAGATACGCAGTATTTT
>.|TRBV6-6|TRBJ2-2|.
CASSYSTGDNTGELFF
TGTGCCAGCAGTTACTCCACGGGGGACAACACCGGGGAGCTGTTTTTT
>.|TRBV7-8|TRBJ2-7|TRBD1
CASSRQAPQGAYEQYF
TGTGCCAGCAGCCGGCAAGCCCCACAGGGGGCCTACGAGCAGTACTTC
>.|TRBV9|TRBJ1-1|.
CASSPSGTTNTEAFF
TGTGCCAGCAGCCCCTCCGGGACAACGAACACTGAAGCTTTCTTT
>medium-sized|TRBV5-8|TRBJ1-4|TRBD1
CASSLGDRGLSNEKLFF
TGTGCCAGCAGCTTGGGGGACAGGGGGCTGTCCAATGAAAAACTGTTTTTT
>once|TRBV2|TRBJ1-2|.
CASIGSGGNYGYTF
TGTGCCAGCATTGGATCGGGGGGTAACTATGGCTACACCTTC
>.|TRBV5-1|TRBJ1-4|.
CATLVGQSIDEKLFF
TGCGCCACCCTCGTGGGGCAATCAATTGATGAAAAACTGTTTTTT